This T cell receptor beta chain originates from a study of radiotherapy plus CTLA-4 blockade in lung cancer. Study results and limitations: Among blood TCR repertoires after radiotherapy plus ipilimumab, tumor-derived clones expanded.

TCRdb's copy holds only in-frame clones and misses some; the assay was immunoSEQ multiplex PCR. The repertoire consists of more than 90,000 clones, with 88% occurring once and the leading ten covering roughly 4.6%. It was focal radiation plus CTLA-4 blockade with ipilimumab that patients with chemo-refractory metastatic non-small-cell lung cancer received. Trimming removed 3 bases at V and 0 bases at J, with 9 bases between. CDR3 length: 15 amino acids. CDR1 is SGDLS, CDR2 YYNGEE, per germline. Comment on this clone: Antigen unknown.

This clonotype originated in a human donor with non-small cell lung cancer that progressed on radiotherapy plus ipilimumab. The sample in question was peripheral blood, obtained from a patient treated with radiotherapy plus ipilimumab. The chain is built from TRBV9 and TRBJ2-2; D ambiguous. CDR3 bases: TGTGCCAGCAGCGGGACCGCGGCGAACACCGGGGAGCTGTTTTTT. Encoded protein: CASSGTAANTGELFF.